The 32 T cell receptor beta chains listed next were all sequenced from one sample in a study of blood T cell repertoires in COVID-19. Sequencing used immunoSEQ multiplex PCR; TCRdb keeps in-frame clones, though not all of them. There are almost 400,000 clones in the sample; roughly 90% occur only once, and 0.95% to 1% lies in the top ten. The specimen sequenced was PBMCs or T cells enriched from blood (not recorded which). The receptors come from a woman in her twenties or thirties with acute COVID-19.

This clone was observed a handful of times. The rearrangement links TRBV20-1 to TRBJ1-2; D might be TRBD1 (5 bases). The CDR3 extends over 13 amino acids. V lost 3 bases and J lost 2, with 10 bases in between. Germline CDR1 is DFQATT and CDR2 is SNEGSKA (reference sequence). CDR3 nucleotides: TGCAGTGCTAGTGTCCAGGGCAACTATGGCTACACCTTC. It encodes CSASVQGNYGYTF.

V gene TRBV24-1 combines with J gene TRBJ1-5, with 7 bases aligning to TRBD1. The junction had 5 bases not matched to a gene; V was cut back by 9 bases and J by 1 base. This CDR3 region has 14 residues. Germline loops: CDR1 KGHDR, CDR2 SFDVKD. CDR3 sequence reads: CATQGVGSNQPQHF. In DNA, the CDR3 is TGTGCCACCCAGGGGGTGGGGAGCAATCAGCCCCAGCATTTT.

The genes are TRBV7-9 and TRBJ2-5; TRBD1 matches 7 bases. This CDR3 region has 15 residues. Germline CDR1 reads SEHNR; CDR2 reads FQNEAQ (reference sequence). The ends lost 2 bases at V and 5 bases at J; junction bases unmatched: 8. The CDR3 loop is CASSLTGVLEETQYF. The DNA of the CDR3 is TGTGCCAGCAGCTTAACAGGGGTTCTGGAGGAGACCCAGTACTTC.

The chain recombines TRBV5-1 with TRBJ2-7; TRBD2 matches at 11 bases. The ends lost 4 bases at V and 3 bases at J; junction bases unmatched: 9. This CDR3 contains 16 residues. Looked up from germline, CDR1 is SGHRS and CDR2 is YFSETQ. The DNA of the CDR3 is TGCGCCAGCAGCCTCCAAGGTAGCGGGGGGGTCTACGAGCAGTACTTC. Its translation: CASSLQGSGGVYEQYF. The variable domain in full, with the rest retrieved from reference TRBV5-1 and TRBJ2-7, is KAGVTQTPRYLIKTRGQQVTLSCSPISGHRSVSWYQQTPGQGLQFLFEYFSETQRNKGNFPGRFSGRQFSNSRSEMNVSTLELGDSALYLCASSLQGSGGVYEQYFGPGTRLTVT.

This chain uses TRBV6-2 or TRBV6-3 with TRBJ2-1; D not resolved. The CDR3 sequence is 14 residues long. V lost 5 bases and J 4 bases, leaving 12 bases between the germline ends. Germline CDR1 is MNHEY and CDR2 is SVGEGT. The CDR3 sequence: CASSLPGFYNEQFF. The CDR3 nucleotides are TGTGCCAGCAGTCTTCCCGGGTTTTACAATGAGCAGTTCTTC.

Details on this clone: In the same sample, other DNA sequences code for this CDR3. This sequence joins TRBV5-1 and TRBJ1-1; TRBD1 agrees at 8 bases. CDR1 is SGHRS, CDR2 YFSETQ, per germline. The CDR3 loop spans 14 amino acids. Germline trimming cut 2 bases from V and 1 base from J; bases unmatched to any gene: 1. Written as DNA, the CDR3 is TGCGCCAGCAGCTTAGACAGGGGGAACACTGAAGCTTTCTTT. Protein product: CASSLDRGNTEAFF.

This clone has more than one count but fewer than ten. V is TRBV19 and J is TRBJ2-1, with 8 bases lining up with TRBD1. The V segment lost 1 base and the J segment 6 bases; nucleotides outside the gene matches: 11. Germline lookup yields CDR1 LNHDA and CDR2 SQIVND (reference sequence). This CDR3 contains 17 residues. The CDR3 reads CASSIVFGTGGLNEQFF. CDR3 coding DNA: TGTGCCAGTAGTATAGTCTTCGGGACAGGCGGACTCAATGAGCAGTTCTTC.

There are a few counts of this clone. The chain combines TRBV10-3 with TRBJ2-4; no reliable D call. V was pared by 4 bases and J by 7 bases, with 14 bases between. The V gene's germline CDR1 is ENHRY and CDR2 SYGVKD. CDR3 length equals 14 residues. The CDR3 region has the DNA TGTGCCATCAGTGTAGGCGGCGGAAGGAACATTCAGTACTTC. This translates into CAISVGGGRNIQYF.

The chain links TRBV10-1 to TRBJ2-3; 11 nucleotides align to TRBD2. In germline, CDR1 is WNHNN, CDR2 SYGVQD (reference sequence). The junction had 3 bases not matched to a gene; V was cut back by 6 bases and J by 1 base. The CDR3 loop spans 15 amino acids. The CDR3 region is CASSQTSGGTDTQYF. The CDR3 DNA follows: TGCGCCAGCAGCCAGACTAGCGGGGGCACAGATACGCAGTATTTT.

The chain combines TRBV4-1 with TRBJ1-2, with TRBD1 as a possible D gene (6 bases). Trimming pared 0 bases from V and 4 bases from J, leaving 15 bases between. Germline-derived CDR1 and CDR2 are MGHRA and YSYEKL. The CDR3 extends over 16 amino acids. The CDR3 is CASSQDWKQGPYGYTF. The CDR3 DNA reads as TGCGCCAGCAGCCAAGATTGGAAACAGGGCCCCTATGGCTACACCTTC.

The gene calls are TRBV5-3 and TRBJ1-6, with 9 positions matching TRBD1. TRBV5-3 is assigned to the ORF class and has an uncertain function. The CDR3 covers 14 residues. The J segment lost 6 bases and the V segment lost 4 bases, leaving 2 bases of the junction unmatched. As DNA, the CDR3 is TGTGCCAGAAGCCCGGACAGGGGTAATTCACCCCTCCACTTT. Its translation is CARSPDRGNSPLHF.

V and J are TRBV18 and TRBJ2-7, with 10 positions matching TRBD1. Germline loops: CDR1 KGHSH, CDR2 LQKENI. This CDR3 contains 15 residues. The ends lost 4 bases at V and 4 bases at J; junction bases unmatched: 7. As DNA, the CDR3 is TGTGCCAGCTCACACCTCCCGGGACAGGGGTACGAGCAGTACTTC. It codes for CASSHLPGQGYEQYF.

The chain joins TRBV5-6 to TRBJ1-3, with D unclear. The CDR3 is 16 amino acids. CDR1 is SGHDT, CDR2 YYEEEE, per germline. Trimming shortened V by 1 base and J by 0 bases, and 11 bases separated the two germline ends. Here the CDR3 reads CASSLSRFYSGNTIYF. CDR3 DNA: TGTGCCAGCAGCTTGAGCAGGTTCTACTCTGGAAACACCATATATTTT.

This chain joins TRBV6-5 and TRBJ1-3; D might be TRBD1 (6 bases). The CDR3 sequence is 15 residues long. Trimming pared 2 bases from V and 5 bases from J, leaving 13 bases between. Per germline, CDR1 MNHEY and CDR2 SVGAGI. CDR3 amino acids: CASSYGTHQRNTIYF. In DNA form, the CDR3 reads TGTGCCAGCAGTTACGGGACACACCAGCGAAACACCATATATTTT.

The V gene is TRBV10-3, the J gene TRBJ2-7; TRBD1 is a possible D gene (6 bases). This CDR3 region has 13 residues. V lost 2 bases, J lost 5 bases, and 10 bases lay in between. Germline CDR1 is ENHRY and CDR2 is SYGVKD. The CDR3 region is CAISEPHRDEQYF. The CDR3 nucleotides read TGTGCCATCAGTGAGCCCCACAGGGACGAGCAGTACTTC.

This chain's CDR3 is CASEGQGSGIGGYTF. In DNA form, the CDR3 reads TGTGCCAGTGAGGGACAGGGAAGTGGGATCGGAGGCTACACCTTC. The chain couples TRBV19 to TRBJ1-2; 9 bases are shared with TRBD1. This CDR3 is built from 15 residues. The V and J ends lost 8 bases and 8 bases, in that order; junction bases with no gene match: 15. Germline V gives CDR1 LNHDA, CDR2 SQIVND (reference sequence).

The chain couples TRBV5-1 to TRBJ1-2; D not certain. V dropped 3 bases and J dropped 3 bases, with 15 bases sitting between them. CDR1 is SGHRS and CDR2 is YFSETQ in the germline V gene. This CDR3 spans 15 amino acids. DNA for the CDR3: TGCGCCAGCAGCTCGGGTCGAGGGCCAGACTATGGCTACACCTTC. Its translation is CASSSGRGPDYGYTF.

The V call is TRBV12-3 or TRBV12-4, the J call TRBJ1-2; 9 nucleotides match TRBD1. The CDR3 contains 13 residues. The ends lost 7 bases at V and 7 bases at J; junction bases unmatched: 7. CDR3: CASTPDRGGGYTF. CDR3 nucleotide sequence: TGTGCCAGCACCCCGGACAGGGGTGGTGGCTACACCTTC.

The chain combines TRBV29-1 with TRBJ2-7; a weak D match, TRBD1 (6 bases). V was trimmed by 7 bases and J by 4 bases, leaving 14 bases between them. CDR3 length: 12 residues. Germline lookup yields CDR1 SQVTM and CDR2 ANQGSEA. The CDR3 coding sequence is TGCAGCGCGATAGAACAGGGTTACGAGCAGTACTTC. Translating it yields CSAIEQGYEQYF.

The chain couples TRBV4-1 to TRBJ2-7; tentatively, D is TRBD2 (5 bases). Looked up from germline, CDR1 is MGHRA and CDR2 is YSYEKL. The CDR3 is 14 residues long. Trimming removed 3 bases at V and 0 bases at J, with 9 bases between. The DNA for the CDR3 is TGCGCCAGCAGCCACCCCGGGAACTCCTACGAGCAGTACTTC. The encoded protein is CASSHPGNSYEQYF.

The gene calls are TRBV7-9 and TRBJ1-5, with D possibly matching TRBD1 (5 bases). Deletions cut 3 bases from V and 4 bases from J, with 13 bases between. This CDR3 has 15 residues. The germline CDR1 and CDR2 sequences are SEHNR and FQNEAQ (reference sequence). In nucleotides, the CDR3 is TGTGCCAGCAGCTTGGGAGGGGCCGGTAATCAGCCCCAGCATTTT. Translated, it gives CASSLGGAGNQPQHF.

V and J are TRBV6-2 or TRBV6-3 and TRBJ1-1; D uncertain. V was shortened by 5 bases and J by 7 bases, with 8 bases between the two germline ends. Germline-derived CDR1 and CDR2 are MNHEY and SVGEGT. This CDR3 spans 11 amino acids. The CDR3 nucleotides are TGTGCCAGCAGTCGAACAAGTGAAGCTTTCTTT. The encoded protein is CASSRTSEAFF.

The chain has TRBV18 and TRBJ2-5, with a possible D match to TRBD1 (6 bases). Germline lookup yields CDR1 KGHSH and CDR2 LQKENI. The CDR3 is 14 amino acids. The V end lost 2 bases, the J end lost 1 base, and 8 bases lay between the germline ends. CDR3 residues: CASSPRTVQETQYF. In DNA, the CDR3 is TGTGCCAGCTCACCAAGGACAGTCCAAGAGACCCAGTACTTC.

The chain joins TRBV28 to TRBJ1-5; TRBD1 matches 7 bases. The CDR3 covers 14 residues. V shed 5 bases and J 7 bases; nucleotides not matched to a gene: 8. Germline V gene sequence: CDR1 MDHEN, CDR2 SYDVKM. This CDR3 reads CASSLRQGFQPQHF. The CDR3 DNA follows: TGTGCCAGCAGTCTAAGACAGGGTTTCCAGCCCCAGCATTTT.

The chain uses TRBV6-5 and TRBJ2-7; 8 bases are a match to TRBD1. V was pared by 2 bases and J by 2 bases, with 2 bases of the junction left unmatched. The CDR3 extends over 14 amino acids. Germline V gives CDR1 MNHEY, CDR2 SVGAGI. CDR3 amino acids: CASSYQGAPYEQYF. CDR3 sequence (DNA): TGTGCCAGCAGTTACCAGGGGGCACCCTACGAGCAGTACTTC.

This sequence joins TRBV5-1 and TRBJ2-7, with a tentative D call TRBD1 (6 bases). V shed 4 bases and J shed 6 bases, with 11 bases lying between them. The CDR3 extends over 12 amino acids. The germline CDR1 and CDR2 sequences are SGHRS and YFSETQ. The CDR3 loop is CASSTTGLEQYF. DNA for the CDR3: TGCGCCAGCAGCACCACAGGGCTCGAGCAGTACTTC.

The J gene is TRBJ1-2, the V gene TRBV27; the match to TRBD1 covers 7 bases. The trim removed 5 bases at V and 4 bases at J, leaving 4 bases unmatched. Per the germline V gene, CDR1 is MNHEY and CDR2 is SMNVEV (reference sequence). The CDR3 is 13 residues long. CDR3 nucleotide sequence: TGTGCCAGCAGTCCAACAGGGGTCTATGGCTACACCTTC. This encodes CASSPTGVYGYTF.

This sequence joins TRBV2 and TRBJ1-2; 7 bases are a match to TRBD1. CDR3 length equals 14 residues. CDR1 and CDR2 (germline): SNHLY, FYNNEI. The trim removed 9 bases at V and 7 bases at J, leaving 14 bases unmatched. DNA for the CDR3: TGTGCCAGATACCCGGGACAGTTTGTAGTTGGCTACACCTTC. As protein: CARYPGQFVVGYTF.

The chain has TRBV2 and TRBJ2-1; TRBD2 matches 11 bases. Germline V gene data show CDR1 as SNHLY and CDR2 as FYNNEI. With 8 bases clipped from V and 3 bases from J, the junction kept 3 bases outside the gene matches. The CDR3 has 14 amino acids. This CDR3 is CASYSGGGYNEQFF. The CDR3 region has the DNA TGTGCCAGCTATAGCGGGGGGGGCTACAATGAGCAGTTCTTC.

This clone has just a few counts. CDR3 DNA sequence: TGTGCCAGCAGCTACGGGACAGGGGAGAACGAGCAGTACTTC. Its translation is CASSYGTGENEQYF. The V call is TRBV11-1, the J call TRBJ2-7, with 10 bases lining up with TRBD1. Germline loops: CDR1 SGHAT, CDR2 FQDESV (reference sequence). The CDR3 is made up of 14 amino acids. J gave up 5 bases and V 4 bases, and 5 bases lay outside the gene matches.

The rearrangement links TRBV4-2 to TRBJ1-1; 7 nucleotides agree with TRBD1. The CDR3 extends over 16 amino acids. The germline gives CDR1 LGHNA, CDR2 YNFKEQ. J gave up 5 bases and V 0 bases, and 9 bases lay outside the gene matches. Here the CDR3 DNA reads TGTGCCAGCAGCCAAGATGGTATCGACAGGGAGACTGAAGCTTTCTTT. Translated, it gives CASSQDGIDRETEAFF.

The genes are TRBV9 and TRBJ2-4, with D possibly TRBD1 on 5 matching bases. The CDR3 runs 13 residues. Per the germline V gene, CDR1 is SGDLS and CDR2 is YYNGEE. The germline V and J ends were trimmed by 4 bases and 3 bases, with 8 bases remaining between them. The CDR3 loop reads CASSRGDKNIQYF. The CDR3 region has the DNA TGTGCCAGCAGCAGGGGCGACAAAAACATTCAGTACTTC.